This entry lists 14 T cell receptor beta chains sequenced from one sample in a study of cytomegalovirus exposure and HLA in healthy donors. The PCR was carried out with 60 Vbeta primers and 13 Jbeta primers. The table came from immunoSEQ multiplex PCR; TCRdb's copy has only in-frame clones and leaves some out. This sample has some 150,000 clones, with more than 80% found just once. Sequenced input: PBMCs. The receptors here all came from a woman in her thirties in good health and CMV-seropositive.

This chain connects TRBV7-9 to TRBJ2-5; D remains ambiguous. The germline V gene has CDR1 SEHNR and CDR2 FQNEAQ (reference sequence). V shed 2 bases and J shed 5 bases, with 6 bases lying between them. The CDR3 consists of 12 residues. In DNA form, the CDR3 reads TGTGCCAGCAGCTTATCACTGGAGACCCAGTACTTC. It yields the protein CASSLSLETQYF.

This CDR3 reads CASSYTGTSYGYTF. The CDR3 DNA reads TGTGCCAGTAGTTATACCGGGACAAGCTATGGCTACACCTTC. This chain uses TRBV19 with TRBJ1-2; D perhaps matches TRBD1 (6 bases). Per the germline V gene, CDR1 is LNHDA and CDR2 is SQIVND (reference sequence). The V and J ends lost 5 bases and 4 bases respectively, with 14 bases between them. The CDR3 consists of 14 residues.

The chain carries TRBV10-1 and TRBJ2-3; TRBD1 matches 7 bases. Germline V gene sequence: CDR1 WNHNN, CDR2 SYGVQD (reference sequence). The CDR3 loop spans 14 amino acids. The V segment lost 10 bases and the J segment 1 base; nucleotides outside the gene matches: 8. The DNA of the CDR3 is TGCGCCAAAGGCAGGGGGTCTCGCACAGATACGCAGTATTTT. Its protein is CAKGRGSRTDTQYF.

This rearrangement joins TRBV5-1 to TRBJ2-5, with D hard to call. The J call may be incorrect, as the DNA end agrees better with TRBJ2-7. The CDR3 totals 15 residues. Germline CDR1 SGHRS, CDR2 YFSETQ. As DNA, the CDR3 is TGCGCCAGCAGCTTGGAGGCAGCGAGCTCCTACGAGCAGTACTTC. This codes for CASSLEAASSYEQYF.

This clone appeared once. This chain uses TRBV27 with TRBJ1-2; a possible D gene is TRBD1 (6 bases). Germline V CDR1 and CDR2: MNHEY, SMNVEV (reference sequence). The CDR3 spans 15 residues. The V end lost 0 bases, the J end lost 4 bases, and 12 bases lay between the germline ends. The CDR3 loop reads CASSLSTGQIYGYTF. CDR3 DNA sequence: TGTGCCAGCAGTTTATCGACCGGACAGATCTATGGCTACACCTTC.

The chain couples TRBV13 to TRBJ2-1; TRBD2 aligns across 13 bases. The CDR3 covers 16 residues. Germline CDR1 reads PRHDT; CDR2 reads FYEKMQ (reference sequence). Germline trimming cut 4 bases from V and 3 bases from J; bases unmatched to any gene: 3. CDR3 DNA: TGTGCCAGCAGCTCGGGGACTAGCGGGGACTACAATGAGCAGTTCTTC. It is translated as CASSSGTSGDYNEQFF.

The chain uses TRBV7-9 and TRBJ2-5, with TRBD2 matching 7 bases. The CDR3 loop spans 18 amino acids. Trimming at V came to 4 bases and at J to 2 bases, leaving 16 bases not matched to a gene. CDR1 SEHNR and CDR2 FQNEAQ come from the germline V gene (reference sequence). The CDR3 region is CASSSLGYRGGRQETQYF. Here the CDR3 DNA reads TGTGCCAGCAGCTCCCTCGGGTACCGGGGAGGGAGGCAAGAGACCCAGTACTTC.

CDR3 in amino acids: CASSFGLDYEQYF. CDR3 DNA sequence: TGTGCCAGTAGTTTTGGACTAGACTACGAGCAGTACTTC. The V and J genes are TRBV19 and TRBJ2-7; 7 bases fit TRBD2. CDR3 length equals 13 residues. Germline CDR1 and CDR2: LNHDA and SQIVND (reference sequence). The V gene end was trimmed by 5 bases and the J gene end by 3 bases; junction bases not matched to a gene: 4.

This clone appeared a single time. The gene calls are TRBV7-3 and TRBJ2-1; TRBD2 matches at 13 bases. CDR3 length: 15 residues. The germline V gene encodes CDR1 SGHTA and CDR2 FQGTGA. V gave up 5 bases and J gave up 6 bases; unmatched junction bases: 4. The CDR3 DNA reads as TGTGCCAGCAGCCCGACTAGCGGGGGGAGCAATGAGCAGTTCTTC. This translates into CASSPTSGGSNEQFF.

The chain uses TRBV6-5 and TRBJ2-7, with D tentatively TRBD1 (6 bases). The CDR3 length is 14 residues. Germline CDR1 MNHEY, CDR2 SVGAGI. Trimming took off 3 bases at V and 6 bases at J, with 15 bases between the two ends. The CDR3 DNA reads TGTGCCAGCAGTTATCACAGGGATTCCGGCGAGCAGTACTTC. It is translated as CASSYHRDSGEQYF.

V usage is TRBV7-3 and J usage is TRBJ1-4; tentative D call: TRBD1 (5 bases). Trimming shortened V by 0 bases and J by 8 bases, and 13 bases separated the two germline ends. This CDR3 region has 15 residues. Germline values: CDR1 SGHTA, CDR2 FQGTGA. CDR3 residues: CASSLTGQGGEKLFF. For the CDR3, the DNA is TGTGCCAGCAGCTTAACTGGGCAGGGAGGCGAAAAACTGTTTTTT.

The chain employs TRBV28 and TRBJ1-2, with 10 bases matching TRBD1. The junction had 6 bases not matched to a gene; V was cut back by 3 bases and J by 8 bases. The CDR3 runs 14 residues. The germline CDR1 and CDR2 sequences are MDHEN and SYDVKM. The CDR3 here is CASSLGDRGGGYTF. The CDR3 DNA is TGTGCCAGCAGTTTGGGGGACAGGGGAGGAGGCTACACCTTC.

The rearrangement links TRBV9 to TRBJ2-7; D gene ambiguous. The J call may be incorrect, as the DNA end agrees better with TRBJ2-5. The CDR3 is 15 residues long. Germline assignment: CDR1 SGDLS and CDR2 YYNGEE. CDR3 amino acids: CASSVDGSLQETQYF. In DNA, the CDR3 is TGTGCCAGCAGCGTAGACGGGTCCTTACAAGAGACCCAGTACTTC.

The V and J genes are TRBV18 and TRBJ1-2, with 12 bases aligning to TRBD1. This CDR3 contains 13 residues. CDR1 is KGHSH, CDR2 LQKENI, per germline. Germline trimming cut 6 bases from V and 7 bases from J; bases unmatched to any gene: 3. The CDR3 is CASSQGQGAGYTF. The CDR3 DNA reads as TGTGCCAGCTCGCAGGGACAGGGGGCTGGCTACACCTTC.